This TCR beta chain was sequenced for a study of graft-versus-host responses after intestinal transplantation. Of note for this clone: Its specificity is not known.

Sequencing used immunoSEQ multiplex PCR; TCRdb keeps in-frame clones, though not all of them. Among about 100,000 clones, 75% to 95% were seen once, and the ten largest hold 5% to 6.5%. The length of the CDR3 is 15 residues. Between the trimmed V and J ends, which lost 3 bases and 4 bases, there was a span of 13 bases. Germline CDR1 LNHDA, CDR2 SQIVND (reference sequence). This TCR was sampled from a human donor who received an intestinal transplant. V is TRBV19 and J is TRBJ1-3, with a weak D call TRBD1 (6 bases). The input for sequencing was unstimulated CD8+ T cells sorted from spleen or lymph node cells, taken before intestinal transplant. The CDR3 here is CASSMGAGDGNTIYF. Written as DNA, the CDR3 is TGTGCCAGTAGTATGGGGGCAGGGGACGGAAACACCATATATTTT.